The clone carrying this T cell receptor beta chain was seen a few times. Its antigen is undetermined. This record comes from a study of vaccination and CD4 T cells after COVID-19. Study context: The authors exposed cells to overlapping spike peptides derived from SARS-CoV-2, HCoV-NL63, HCoV-OC43 and HCoV-229E. General study points: The appearance of a median about 88% of reactive clones in convalescent patients occurred only post-vaccination.

The Oncomine TCR Beta short-read assay sequenced DNA from cultured CD4+ T cells. TCRdb re-called the PCR reads with MiXCR, one entry per CDR3 protein. Of around 15,000 distinct CDR3 sequences listed, 42% were seen once; the top ten hold more than 20%. Germline V CDR1 and CDR2: SGHDT, YYEEEE. V trimming: 4 bases; J trimming: 4 bases; junction bases outside the gene matches: 9. The CDR3 totals 15 residues. The treatment: approximately 11-day PBMC culture with coronavirus spike peptide pools or control peptides (ViraFEST assay). It was after about 10 days of culture that CD4+ T cells were isolated by negative selection.

The chain has TRBV5-6 and TRBJ1-2; 8 bases match TRBD1. What was sequenced was cultured CD4+ T cells from blood. This sequence was found in a human donor with COVID-19. The DNA of the CDR3 is TGTGCCAGCAGCGAACTGACAGGGGCTGGCTATGGCTACACCTTC. This sequence encodes CASSELTGAGYGYTF.